The clone carrying this T cell receptor beta chain was picked up one time. The antigen remains unidentified. The junction and the germline gene differ at one end; a read error may be behind it. The data belong to a study of T cell responses to AZD1222 COVID-19 vaccine. Study outcomes and limitations: The donor group comprised mostly white British people and more females; the analysis possibly underestimated clonal diversity. Reports say nearly half of spike-specific TCRs go after unmutated variant regions. Only after the peak T cell response were repertoires sampled. Spike was spanned by vaccine-associated CD4 TCRs, which were dominant at 160-218 and 743-854.

The CDR3 extends over 12 amino acids. Germline V gene lookup returns CDR1 SQVTM and CDR2 ANQGSEA. TCRdb's table, derived via immunoSEQ multiplex PCR, lists solely in-frame clones and lacks some. The sample includes around 52,000 clones, 70% to 90% seen only once; the top ten take over 15%. The sequences come from peripheral blood, collected on day 0 of AZD1222 vaccination. The chain recombines TRBV29-1 with TRBJ1-2; a weak D match, TRBD1 (6 bases). The receptor's source is an adult in good health. The CDR3: CSAEPPSGVGTF. CDR3 coding DNA: TGCAGCGCTGAACCACCCTCAGGGGTTGGGACCTTC.